A selection of T cell receptor beta chains follows, all from one sample in a study of CD4+ T cells in melanoma. Some clones are missing from TCRdb's copy, which holds only in-frame ones; the method was immunoSEQ multiplex PCR. The sample has some 13,000 clones; 68% are singletons. The sample consisted of cells from a culture (not recorded whether cultured in vitro). The source of these receptors is a human donor with melanoma. CDR3s leave out the opening cysteine and the closing phenylalanine or tryptophan. The order of the fields is J gene, V gene, CDR3 protein.

j_gene: TRBJ2-7
v_gene: TRBV21-1
CDR3aa: ASTKSGGQLSEQY

j_gene: TRBJ2-5
v_gene: TRBV5-5
CDR3aa: ASSLRSTQETQY

j_gene: TRBJ2-3
v_gene: TRBV5-4
CDR3aa: ASSQPGLAGGRDTQY

j_gene: TRBJ1-2
v_gene: TRBV5-1
CDR3aa: ASSLTGVNYGYT

j_gene: TRBJ1-5
v_gene: TRBV2
CDR3aa: ASRTGGGGNQPQH

j_gene: TRBJ1-3
v_gene: TRBV7-6
CDR3aa: ASSLSAGASGNTIY

j_gene: TRBJ1-1
v_gene: TRBV7-9
CDR3aa: ASSREGFEAF

j_gene: TRBJ2-5
v_gene: TRBV12-5
CDR3aa: ASGLGQAVRETQY

j_gene: TRBJ1-2
v_gene: TRBV7-8
CDR3aa: ASSWPGGGGYT

j_gene: TRBJ1-6
v_gene: TRBV2
CDR3aa: ATKRSSSYNSPLH

j_gene: TRBJ2-3
v_gene: TRBV5-4
CDR3aa: ASSRARKQGSRTDTQY

j_gene: TRBJ1-2
v_gene: TRBV11-2
CDR3aa: ASSLATVLGYT

j_gene: TRBJ2-2
v_gene: TRBV5-6
CDR3aa: ASNTVAAGELF

j_gene: TRBJ1-2
v_gene: TRBV2
CDR3aa: ASSELRGYGYT

j_gene: TRBJ1-2
v_gene: TRBV19
CDR3aa: ASSINFNFRDGYT

j_gene: TRBJ2-2
v_gene: TRBV4-1
CDR3aa: ASSRPWDLGGELF

j_gene: TRBJ1-2
v_gene: TRBV6-6
CDR3aa: ASSPGRVYGYT

j_gene: TRBJ2-1
v_gene: TRBV7-3
CDR3aa: ASSSSLSAVEQF

j_gene: TRBJ1-5
v_gene: TRBV2
CDR3aa: ASRLTEGQPQH

j_gene: TRBJ2-7
v_gene: TRBV7-6
CDR3aa: ASSRWDSEQY

j_gene: TRBJ1-5
v_gene: TRBV28
CDR3aa: ASRQGGAGQPQH

j_gene: TRBJ2-2
v_gene: TRBV10-2
CDR3aa: ASSGTSGSGELF

j_gene: TRBJ1-2
v_gene: TRBV5-5
CDR3aa: ASSLAWGERDYGYT

j_gene: TRBJ1-1
v_gene: TRBV9
CDR3aa: ASSVGQMNTEAF

j_gene: TRBJ2-3
v_gene: TRBV2
CDR3aa: ASKKGGAADTQY

j_gene: TRBJ1-2
v_gene: TRBV11-2
CDR3aa: ASSGVRAASGGYT

j_gene: TRBJ1-2
v_gene: TRBV19
CDR3aa: ASTSDNYGYT

j_gene: TRBJ1-1
v_gene: TRBV21-1
CDR3aa: ASSRKGTEAF

j_gene: TRBJ2-2
v_gene: TRBV5-1
CDR3aa: ASSSTSGDTGELF

j_gene: TRBJ2-1
v_gene: TRBV10-3
CDR3aa: ATSPRGSGGIYNEQF

j_gene: TRBJ1-1
v_gene: TRBV29-1
CDR3aa: SATARGTTEAF

j_gene: TRBJ2-1
v_gene: TRBV13
CDR3aa: ASRTSGGANEQF

j_gene: TRBJ2-2
v_gene: TRBV5-1
CDR3aa: ASSFGLAGALNTGELF

j_gene: TRBJ1-2
v_gene: TRBV19
CDR3aa: ASSGQSNYGYT

j_gene: TRBJ2-7
v_gene: TRBV6-5
CDR3aa: ARLVGYYEQY